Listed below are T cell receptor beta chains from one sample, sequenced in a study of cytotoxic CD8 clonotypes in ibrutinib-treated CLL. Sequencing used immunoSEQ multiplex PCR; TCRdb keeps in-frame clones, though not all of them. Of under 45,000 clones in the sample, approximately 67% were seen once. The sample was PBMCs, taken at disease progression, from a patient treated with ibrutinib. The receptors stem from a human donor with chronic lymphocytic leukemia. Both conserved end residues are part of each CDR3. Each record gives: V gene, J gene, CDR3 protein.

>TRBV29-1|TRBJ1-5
CSVGSPGNNQPQHF
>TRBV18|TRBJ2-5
CASSPGGGLDSQYF
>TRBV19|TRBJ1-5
CASSNRQVTQPQHF
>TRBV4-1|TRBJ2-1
CASSQVLAGRYNEQFF
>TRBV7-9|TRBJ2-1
CASSLTDYYNEQFF
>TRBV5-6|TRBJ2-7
CASSRTVREQYF
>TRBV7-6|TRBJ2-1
CASSPLSIGANNEQFF
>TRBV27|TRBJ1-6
CASRGGSGHNSPLHF
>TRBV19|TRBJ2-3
CASSISWDTQYF
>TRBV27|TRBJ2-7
CASSLSSGTGTYEQYF
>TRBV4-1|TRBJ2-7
CASSAPRSSYEQYF
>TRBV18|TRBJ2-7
CASSPPGTGFYEQYF
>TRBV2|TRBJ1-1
CASTRDSNTEAFF
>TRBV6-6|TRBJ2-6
CATGGSGANVLTF
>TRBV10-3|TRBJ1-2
CAIISGDDRNYGYTF
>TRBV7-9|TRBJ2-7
CASSPTGGAYEQYF
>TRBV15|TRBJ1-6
CATSRDLDSPLHF
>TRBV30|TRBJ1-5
CAWRQGLQPQHF
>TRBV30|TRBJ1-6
CAWSPRGGSPLHF
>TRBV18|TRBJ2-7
CASSPTRQSHYEQYF
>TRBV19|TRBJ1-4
CASSIRGGNEKLFF
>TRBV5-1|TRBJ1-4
CASSPGTGSEKLFF
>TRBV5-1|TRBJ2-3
CASSLLGETYTDTQYF
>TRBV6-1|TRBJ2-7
CASSPNRQGYEQYF
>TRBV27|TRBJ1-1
CASSPTARLTEAFF
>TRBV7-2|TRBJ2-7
CASSPRTSDEQYF
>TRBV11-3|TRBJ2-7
CASSPTGTVYEQYF
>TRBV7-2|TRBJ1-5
CASSLDGQRSQPQHF
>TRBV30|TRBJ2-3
CAWSEGGWRTDTQYF
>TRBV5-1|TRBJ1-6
CASSPRGTQNSPLHF
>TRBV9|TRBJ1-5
CASSPGASNQPQHF
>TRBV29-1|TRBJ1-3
CSGETSGNTIYF
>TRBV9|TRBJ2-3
CASSVGVTDTQYF
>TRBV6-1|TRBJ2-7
CAISGTGEGVWSYEQYF
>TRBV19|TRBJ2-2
CASRGQTAGELFF
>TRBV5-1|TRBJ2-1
CASSLDPAETYNEQFF
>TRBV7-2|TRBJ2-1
CASSLVPRDEQFF
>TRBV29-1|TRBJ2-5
CSGGQGGQETQYF
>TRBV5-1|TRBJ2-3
CASSLVLAGDTDTQYF
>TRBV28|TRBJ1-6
CASSLEGAMNSPLHF
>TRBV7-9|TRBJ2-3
CASSLGVLTGADTQYF
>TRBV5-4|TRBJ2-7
CASSLAPGQGVYEQYF
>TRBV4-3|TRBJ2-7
CASSQLAGETGEQYF
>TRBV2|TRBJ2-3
CASMWRSGLTVVDTQYF
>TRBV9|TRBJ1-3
CASSVGVREGNTIYF
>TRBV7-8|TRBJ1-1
CASSYLGGGAVGEAFF
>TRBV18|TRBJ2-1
CASSPTVWVNEQFF
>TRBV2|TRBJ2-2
CASSASRIANTGELFF
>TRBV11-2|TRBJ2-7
CASSLVRDTGEQYF
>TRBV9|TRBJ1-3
CASSVGGQDSGNTIYF
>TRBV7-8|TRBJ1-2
CASSKGTGGSYGYTF
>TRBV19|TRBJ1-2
CASSMTGIRYGYTF
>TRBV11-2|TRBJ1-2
CASSLAGSNYGYTF
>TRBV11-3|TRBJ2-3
CASSWGENTQYF